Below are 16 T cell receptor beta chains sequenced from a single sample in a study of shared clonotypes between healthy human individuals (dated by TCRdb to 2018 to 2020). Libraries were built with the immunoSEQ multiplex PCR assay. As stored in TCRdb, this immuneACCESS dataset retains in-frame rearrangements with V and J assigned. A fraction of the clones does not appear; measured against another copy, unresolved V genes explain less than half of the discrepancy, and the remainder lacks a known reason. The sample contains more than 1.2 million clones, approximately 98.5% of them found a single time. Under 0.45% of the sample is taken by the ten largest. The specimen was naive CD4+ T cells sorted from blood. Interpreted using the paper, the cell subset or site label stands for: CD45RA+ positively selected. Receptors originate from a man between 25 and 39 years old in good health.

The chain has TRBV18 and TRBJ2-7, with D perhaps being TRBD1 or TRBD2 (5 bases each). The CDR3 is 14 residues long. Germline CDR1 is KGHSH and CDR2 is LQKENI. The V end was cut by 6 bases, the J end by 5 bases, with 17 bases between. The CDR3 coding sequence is TGTGCCAGCTCGCAGGGACCGCAAAAGCACGAGCAGTACTTC. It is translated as CASSQGPQKHEQYF.

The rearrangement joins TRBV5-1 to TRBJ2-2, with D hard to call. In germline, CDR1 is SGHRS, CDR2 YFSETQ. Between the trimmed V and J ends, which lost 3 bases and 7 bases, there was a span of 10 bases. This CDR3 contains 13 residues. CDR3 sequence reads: CASSWGMSGELFF. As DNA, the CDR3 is TGCGCCAGCAGCTGGGGAATGAGCGGGGAGCTGTTTTTT.

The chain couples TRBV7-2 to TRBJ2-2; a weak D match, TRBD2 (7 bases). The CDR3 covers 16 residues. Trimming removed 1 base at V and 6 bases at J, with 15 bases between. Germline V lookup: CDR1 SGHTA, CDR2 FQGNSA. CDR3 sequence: CASSLGGGSSPGELFF. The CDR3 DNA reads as TGTGCCAGCAGCTTAGGGGGGGGCTCTAGCCCCGGGGAGCTGTTTTTT.

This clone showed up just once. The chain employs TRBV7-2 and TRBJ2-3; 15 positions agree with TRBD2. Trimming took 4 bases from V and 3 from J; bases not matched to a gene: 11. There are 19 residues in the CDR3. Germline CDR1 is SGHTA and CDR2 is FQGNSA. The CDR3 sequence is CASSSNPGLAGGRTDTQYF. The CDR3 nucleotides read TGTGCCAGCAGCTCGAACCCGGGACTAGCGGGAGGTCGAACAGATACGCAGTATTTT.

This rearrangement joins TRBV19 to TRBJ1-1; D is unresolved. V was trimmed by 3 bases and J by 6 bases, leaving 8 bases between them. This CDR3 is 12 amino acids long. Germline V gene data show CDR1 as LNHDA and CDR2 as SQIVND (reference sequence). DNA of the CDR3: TGTGCCAGTAGTATGCCGGTCGCTGAAGCTTTCTTT. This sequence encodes CASSMPVAEAFF.

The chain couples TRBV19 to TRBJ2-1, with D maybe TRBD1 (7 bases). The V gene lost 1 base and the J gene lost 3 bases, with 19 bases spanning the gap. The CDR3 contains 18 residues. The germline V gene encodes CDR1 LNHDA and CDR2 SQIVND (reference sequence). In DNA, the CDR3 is TGTGCCAGTAGTATAGGGAGACAGGGACTTGTACGCTACAATGAGCAGTTCTTC. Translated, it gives CASSIGRQGLVRYNEQFF.

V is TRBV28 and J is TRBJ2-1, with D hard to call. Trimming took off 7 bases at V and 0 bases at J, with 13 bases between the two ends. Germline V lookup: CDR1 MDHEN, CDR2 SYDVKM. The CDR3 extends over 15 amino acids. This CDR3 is CASIVSASSYNEQFF. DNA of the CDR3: TGTGCCAGCATTGTTTCCGCCAGCTCCTACAATGAGCAGTTCTTC.

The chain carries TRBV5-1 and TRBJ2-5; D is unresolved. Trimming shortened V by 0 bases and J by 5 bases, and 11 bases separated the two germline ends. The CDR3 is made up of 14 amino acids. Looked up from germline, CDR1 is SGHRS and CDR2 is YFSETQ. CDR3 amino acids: CASSLVRGWETQYF. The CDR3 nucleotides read TGCGCCAGCAGCTTGGTTCGCGGATGGGAGACCCAGTACTTC.

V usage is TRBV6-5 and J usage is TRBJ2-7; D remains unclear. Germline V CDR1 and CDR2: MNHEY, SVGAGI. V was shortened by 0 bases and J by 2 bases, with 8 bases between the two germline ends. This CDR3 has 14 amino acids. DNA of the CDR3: TGTGCCAGCAGTTACTCGAGTGGAGCCTACGAGCAGTACTTC. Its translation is CASSYSSGAYEQYF.

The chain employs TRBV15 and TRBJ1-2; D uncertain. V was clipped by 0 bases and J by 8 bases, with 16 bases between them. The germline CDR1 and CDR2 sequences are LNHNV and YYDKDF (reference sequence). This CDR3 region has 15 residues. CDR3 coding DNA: TGTGCCACCAGCAGAGATCATGTCGGCGGAGTGGGCTACACCTTC. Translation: CATSRDHVGGVGYTF.

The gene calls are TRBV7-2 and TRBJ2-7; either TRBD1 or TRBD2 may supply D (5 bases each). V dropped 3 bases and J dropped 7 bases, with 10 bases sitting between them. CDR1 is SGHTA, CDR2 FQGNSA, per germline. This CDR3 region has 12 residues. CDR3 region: CASSFGAWEQYF. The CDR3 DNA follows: TGTGCCAGCAGCTTCGGGGCTTGGGAGCAGTACTTC.

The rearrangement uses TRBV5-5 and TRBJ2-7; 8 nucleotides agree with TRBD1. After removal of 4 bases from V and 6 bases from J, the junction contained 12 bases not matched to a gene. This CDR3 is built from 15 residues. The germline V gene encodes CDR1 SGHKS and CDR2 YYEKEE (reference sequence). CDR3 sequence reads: CASSAPTGARGEQYF. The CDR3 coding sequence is TGTGCCAGCAGCGCCCCGACAGGGGCTCGAGGCGAGCAGTACTTC.

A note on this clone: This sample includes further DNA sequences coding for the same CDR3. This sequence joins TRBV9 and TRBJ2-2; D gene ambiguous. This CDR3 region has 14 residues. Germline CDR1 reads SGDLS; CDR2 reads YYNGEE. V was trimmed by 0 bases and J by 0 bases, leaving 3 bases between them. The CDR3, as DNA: TGTGCCAGCAGCGTAGGCCCGAACACCGGGGAGCTGTTTTTT. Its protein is CASSVGPNTGELFF.

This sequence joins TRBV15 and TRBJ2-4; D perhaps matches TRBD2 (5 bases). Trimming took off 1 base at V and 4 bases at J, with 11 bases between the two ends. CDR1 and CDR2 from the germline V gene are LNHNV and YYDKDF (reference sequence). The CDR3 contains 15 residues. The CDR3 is CATSRGDKRKNIQYF. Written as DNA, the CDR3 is TGTGCCACCAGCAGAGGGGATAAGCGGAAAAACATTCAGTACTTC.

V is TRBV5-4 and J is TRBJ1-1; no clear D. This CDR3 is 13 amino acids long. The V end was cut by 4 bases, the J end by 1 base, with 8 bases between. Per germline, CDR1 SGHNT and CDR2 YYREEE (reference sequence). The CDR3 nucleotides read TGTGCCAGCAGCAAGGGAACGAACACTGAAGCTTTCTTT. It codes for CASSKGTNTEAFF.

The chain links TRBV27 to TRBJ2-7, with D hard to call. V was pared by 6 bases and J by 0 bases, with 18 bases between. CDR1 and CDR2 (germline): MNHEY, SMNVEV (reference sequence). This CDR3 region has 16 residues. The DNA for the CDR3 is TGTGCCAGCAGCGAATCATCGGTACGGAGCTCCTACGAGCAGTACTTC. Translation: CASSESSVRSSYEQYF.